This T cell receptor (beta chain) was obtained from a study of T cells in Graves' hyperthyroidism and ophthalmopathy. Looking at the study overall: Upon initial diagnosis and before any treatment, peripheral blood was collected.

This clonotype came up many times. Amplification yielded TCR beta CDR3 regions, with RNA transcripts as the source. The HTBI set primed first-round TCR CDR3 RT-PCR. TCRdb passed the multiplex PCR reads through MiXCR, listing each CDR3 protein once. The data contain about half a million distinct CDR3 sequences, under 25% of them singletons. V gave up 1 base and J gave up 4 bases, with 10 bases separating them. The CDR3 length is 14 residues. Germline CDR1 and CDR2: MDHEN and SYDVKM. This clonotype originated in a young man with Graves' hyperthyroidism. The sequenced sample was blood. This chain links TRBV28 with TRBJ1-2; tentative D call: TRBD1 (6 bases). The DNA of the CDR3 is TGTGCCAGCAGTTTATCCCCCAGGGGCTATGGCTACACCTTC. Translating it yields CASSLSPRGYGYTF.